This TCR beta chain stems from a study of cytomegalovirus exposure and HLA in healthy donors. General study points: For presence/absence analyses, sequencing depth was assumed to be roughly uniform across donors. Analysis performed later found 16,951 TCR beta sequences associated with HLA alleles at 0.05 false discovery rate.

Germline V CDR1 and CDR2: SGHTA, FQGNSA. This CDR3 is 15 amino acids long. J lost 3 bases, V lost 5 bases, and 6 bases had no gene match. The PCR was carried out with 60 Vbeta primers and 13 Jbeta primers. TCRdb's table, derived via immunoSEQ multiplex PCR, lists solely in-frame clones and lacks some. The sample yields 100,000 to 150,000 clones, about 15% seen once. This clone was picked up a small number of times. Antigen unknown. Sequenced sample: PBMCs. The chain recombines TRBV7-2 with TRBJ2-7; the match to TRBD2 covers 11 bases. This receptor was identified in a female donor in good health and CMV-seropositive. For the CDR3, the DNA is TGTGCCAGCAGCCCGACTAGCGGGACACGCTACGAGCAGTACTTC. It codes for CASSPTSGTRYEQYF.